This is a list of T cell receptor beta chains from one sample in a study of siplizumab effects on memory and regulatory T cells. TCRdb's table, derived via immunoSEQ multiplex PCR, lists solely in-frame clones and lacks some. The top ten hold about 0.7% of the sample, which has 90,000 to 110,000 clones, 92% seen once. The specimen was Tregs sorted from blood. These receptors came from a human donor in good health. CDR3s include the opening cysteine and the closing phenylalanine or tryptophan. D genes are given only for firm matches. Clone size appears in some rows only: once, few, many, or a class for an expanded clone.

d_gene: -; v_gene: TRBV7-9; abundance: -; j_gene: TRBJ1-4; CDR3aa: CASSLGPVDSEKLFF; CDR3nt: TGTGCCAGCAGCTTAGGGCCAGTTGATAGTGAAAAACTGTTTTTT
d_gene: -; v_gene: TRBV2; abundance: -; j_gene: TRBJ2-5; CDR3aa: CASSVWGQETQYF; CDR3nt: TGTGCCAGCAGTGTCTGGGGTCAAGAGACCCAGTACTTC
d_gene: -; v_gene: TRBV4-1; abundance: -; j_gene: TRBJ2-1; CDR3aa: CASSQGEGETYNEQFF; CDR3nt: TGCGCCAGCAGCCAAGGGGAAGGGGAAACTTACAATGAGCAGTTCTTC
d_gene: TRBD1; v_gene: TRBV4-1; abundance: -; j_gene: TRBJ1-5; CDR3aa: CASSQPGTGGNQPQHF; CDR3nt: TGCGCCAGCAGCCAACCCGGGACAGGGGGCAATCAGCCCCAGCATTTT
d_gene: -; v_gene: TRBV10-3; abundance: -; j_gene: TRBJ1-3; CDR3aa: CAISQTDSGNTIYF; CDR3nt: TGTGCCATCAGCCAGACGGACTCTGGAAACACCATATATTTT
d_gene: -; v_gene: TRBV2; abundance: -; j_gene: TRBJ2-5; CDR3aa: CASSALTGQETQYF; CDR3nt: TGTGCCAGCAGTGCATTGACAGGACAAGAGACCCAGTACTTC
d_gene: -; v_gene: TRBV12-2; abundance: -; j_gene: TRBJ2-1; CDR3aa: CASRLGAGSSYNEQFF; CDR3nt: TGTGCAAGTCGCTTAGGTGCGGGGAGCTCCTACAATGAGCAGTTCTTC
d_gene: -; v_gene: TRBV19; abundance: -; j_gene: TRBJ1-2; CDR3aa: CASSMGQAIGYTF; CDR3nt: TGTGCCAGTAGTATGGGGCAGGCCATCGGCTACACCTTC
d_gene: -; v_gene: TRBV5-6; abundance: -; j_gene: TRBJ2-2; CDR3aa: CASSLVRFTGELFF; CDR3nt: TGTGCCAGCAGCTTGGTACGGTTCACCGGGGAGCTGTTTTTT
d_gene: -; v_gene: TRBV19; abundance: -; j_gene: TRBJ2-7; CDR3aa: CASSKGAEQYF; CDR3nt: TGTGCCAGTAGTAAAGGGGCCGAGCAGTACTTC
d_gene: TRBD2; v_gene: TRBV19; abundance: -; j_gene: TRBJ2-1; CDR3aa: CASSPPWAGGLDEQFF; CDR3nt: TGTGCCAGTAGTCCCCCATGGGCGGGAGGGTTAGATGAGCAGTTCTTC
d_gene: -; v_gene: TRBV5-1; abundance: -; j_gene: TRBJ2-3; CDR3aa: CASSYSTDTQYF; CDR3nt: TGCGCCAGCAGCTATAGCACAGATACGCAGTATTTT
d_gene: -; v_gene: TRBV6-1; abundance: -; j_gene: TRBJ2-5; CDR3aa: CASRSGETQYF; CDR3nt: TGTGCCAGCAGATCGGGGGAGACCCAGTACTTC
d_gene: -; v_gene: TRBV7-2; abundance: -; j_gene: TRBJ2-2; CDR3aa: CARTPVATNTGELFF; CDR3nt: TGTGCCCGAACTCCGGTAGCAACGAACACCGGGGAGCTGTTTTTT
d_gene: -; v_gene: TRBV6-5; abundance: -; j_gene: TRBJ1-5; CDR3aa: CASNKGPQHF; CDR3nt: TGTGCCAGCAATAAGGGACCCCAGCATTTT
d_gene: -; v_gene: TRBV5-1; abundance: -; j_gene: TRBJ1-4; CDR3aa: CASSSQPLGPNEKLFF; CDR3nt: TGCGCCAGCAGCTCTCAGCCTTTAGGGCCTAATGAAAAACTGTTTTTT
d_gene: -; v_gene: TRBV7-9; abundance: -; j_gene: TRBJ1-4; CDR3aa: CASSRSGGGEKLFF; CDR3nt: TGTGCCAGCAGCCGCTCGGGGGGAGGAGAAAAACTGTTTTTT
d_gene: -; v_gene: TRBV18; abundance: -; j_gene: TRBJ1-6; CDR3aa: CASSPEGGRSPLHF; CDR3nt: TGTGCCAGCTCCCCCGAGGGTGGGCGATCACCCCTCCACTTT
d_gene: TRBD2; v_gene: TRBV6-5; abundance: -; j_gene: TRBJ2-7; CDR3aa: CASSLLAGPPYEQYF; CDR3nt: TGTGCCAGCAGTTTACTAGCGGGACCCCCCTACGAGCAGTACTTC
d_gene: -; v_gene: TRBV18; abundance: -; j_gene: TRBJ1-2; CDR3aa: CASSPPRGLANYGYTF; CDR3nt: TGTGCCAGCTCACCACCCAGGGGCCTAGCTAACTATGGCTACACCTTC
d_gene: -; v_gene: TRBV19; abundance: -; j_gene: TRBJ2-7; CDR3aa: CASSPRYLSYEQYF; CDR3nt: TGTGCCAGTAGTCCCCGTTATTTGTCCTACGAGCAGTACTTC
d_gene: TRBD1; v_gene: TRBV7-2; abundance: -; j_gene: TRBJ1-5; CDR3aa: CASSLVTQGNQPQHF; CDR3nt: TGTGCCAGCAGCTTAGTAACACAGGGGAATCAGCCCCAGCATTTT
d_gene: -; v_gene: TRBV5-1; abundance: -; j_gene: TRBJ1-1; CDR3aa: CASSLEGREAFF; CDR3nt: TGCGCCAGCAGCTTGGAGGGGAGGGAAGCTTTCTTT
d_gene: TRBD1; v_gene: TRBV6-5; abundance: -; j_gene: TRBJ1-1; CDR3aa: CASSYLDRGTTEAFF; CDR3nt: TGTGCCAGCAGTTACCTTGACAGGGGTACCACTGAAGCTTTCTTT
d_gene: -; v_gene: TRBV6-5; abundance: -; j_gene: TRBJ2-7; CDR3aa: CASSRVSSYEQYF; CDR3nt: TGTGCCAGCAGCAGGGTTAGTTCCTACGAGCAGTACTTC
d_gene: TRBD2; v_gene: TRBV2; abundance: -; j_gene: TRBJ2-3; CDR3aa: CASMPGGLVDTQYF; CDR3nt: TGTGCCAGCATGCCGGGGGGTCTAGTGGATACGCAGTATTTT
d_gene: -; v_gene: TRBV29-1; abundance: -; j_gene: TRBJ2-7; CDR3aa: CSVEEGTEQYF; CDR3nt: TGCAGCGTTGAAGAGGGCACAGAGCAGTACTTC
d_gene: -; v_gene: TRBV2; abundance: -; j_gene: TRBJ2-2; CDR3aa: CASAYTGELFF; CDR3nt: TGTGCCAGCGCATACACCGGGGAGCTGTTTTTT
d_gene: TRBD2; v_gene: TRBV13; abundance: -; j_gene: TRBJ2-7; CDR3aa: CASSLGLTGGRPSSSYEQYF; CDR3nt: TGTGCCAGCAGCTTAGGCCTGACGGGCGGGAGGCCCTCAAGCTCCTACGAGCAGTACTTC
d_gene: -; v_gene: TRBV6-6; abundance: -; j_gene: TRBJ1-2; CDR3aa: CASNRDRVSYGYTF; CDR3nt: TGTGCCAGCAATCGGGACCGAGTCAGCTATGGCTACACCTTC
d_gene: TRBD1; v_gene: TRBV5-1; abundance: -; j_gene: TRBJ2-7; CDR3aa: CASSSGQGHYEQYF; CDR3nt: TGCGCCAGCAGTTCGGGACAGGGGCACTACGAGCAGTACTTC
d_gene: -; v_gene: TRBV7-3; abundance: -; j_gene: TRBJ1-2; CDR3aa: CASSFSGTHSNYGYTF; CDR3nt: TGTGCCAGCAGCTTTTCCGGGACACACTCTAACTATGGCTACACCTTC
d_gene: -; v_gene: TRBV30; abundance: -; j_gene: TRBJ2-4; CDR3aa: CAWSRRQILAKNIQYF; CDR3nt: TGTGCCTGGAGTCGAAGACAGATCCTAGCCAAAAACATTCAGTACTTC
d_gene: -; v_gene: TRBV5-1; abundance: -; j_gene: TRBJ2-5; CDR3aa: CASSLWRTYQETQYF; CDR3nt: TGCGCCAGCAGCTTGTGGCGAACTTACCAAGAGACCCAGTACTTC
d_gene: -; v_gene: TRBV10-1; abundance: -; j_gene: TRBJ2-7; CDR3aa: CASSESNRGYEQYF; CDR3nt: TGCGCCAGCAGTGAGTCTAACAGAGGATACGAGCAGTACTTC
d_gene: TRBD1; v_gene: TRBV7-8; abundance: -; j_gene: TRBJ1-2; CDR3aa: CASSLVQGAGGYTF; CDR3nt: TGTGCCAGCAGCTTAGTCCAGGGGGCTGGTGGCTACACCTTC
d_gene: TRBD2; v_gene: TRBV19; abundance: -; j_gene: TRBJ2-1; CDR3aa: CASNPRGTSGTYNEQFF; CDR3nt: TGTGCCAGTAATCCACGCGGAACTAGCGGCACCTACAATGAGCAGTTCTTC
d_gene: TRBD1; v_gene: TRBV6-6; abundance: -; j_gene: TRBJ1-6; CDR3aa: CACRDRVDSPLHF; CDR3nt: TGTGCCTGCCGGGACAGGGTCGATTCACCCCTCCACTTT
d_gene: -; v_gene: TRBV5-1; abundance: once; j_gene: TRBJ1-5; CDR3aa: CASSLGLWGDNQPQHF; CDR3nt: TGCGCCAGCAGCTTGGGATTATGGGGGGACAATCAGCCCCAGCATTTT
d_gene: TRBD2; v_gene: TRBV10-3; abundance: -; j_gene: TRBJ2-7; CDR3aa: CAISDPGGSHEQYF; CDR3nt: TGTGCCATCAGTGACCCGGGGGGGTCCCACGAGCAGTACTTC
d_gene: TRBD1; v_gene: TRBV11-2; abundance: -; j_gene: TRBJ2-7; CDR3aa: CASSSGTVPRQSYEQYF; CDR3nt: TGTGCCAGCAGCTCGGGGACAGTCCCCAGGCAGTCCTACGAGCAGTACTTC
d_gene: -; v_gene: TRBV5-1; abundance: -; j_gene: TRBJ2-1; CDR3aa: CASTRALGSYNEQFF; CDR3nt: TGCGCCAGCACCCGCGCCTTGGGTTCCTACAATGAGCAGTTCTTC
d_gene: -; v_gene: TRBV7-9; abundance: once; j_gene: TRBJ1-1; CDR3aa: CASSLGGKNTEAFF; CDR3nt: TGTGCCAGCAGCTTAGGGGGCAAGAACACTGAAGCTTTCTTT
d_gene: TRBD2; v_gene: TRBV19; abundance: once; j_gene: TRBJ2-1; CDR3aa: CASNRQRGGSSYNEQFF; CDR3nt: TGTGCCAGTAATAGGCAGCGGGGGGGAAGCTCCTACAATGAGCAGTTCTTC
d_gene: TRBD1; v_gene: TRBV6-1; abundance: few; j_gene: TRBJ1-5; CDR3aa: CASSVQGRQPQHF; CDR3nt: TGTGCCAGCAGTGTACAGGGGAGGCAGCCCCAGCATTTT
d_gene: TRBD1; v_gene: TRBV19; abundance: -; j_gene: TRBJ1-1; CDR3aa: CASSILRTGTGGMNTEAFF; CDR3nt: TGTGCCAGTAGTATTCTCCGGACCGGGACAGGGGGTATGAACACTGAAGCTTTCTTT
d_gene: TRBD2; v_gene: TRBV19; abundance: -; j_gene: TRBJ2-2; CDR3aa: CASTRPSGGTGELFF; CDR3nt: TGTGCCAGTACCCGGCCTAGCGGGGGAACCGGGGAGCTGTTTTTT
d_gene: TRBD2; v_gene: TRBV19; abundance: -; j_gene: TRBJ2-2; CDR3aa: CASSRRTSLIGGELFF; CDR3nt: TGTGCCAGTAGTAGGAGGACTAGCCTAATAGGCGGGGAGCTGTTTTTT
d_gene: -; v_gene: TRBV7-9; abundance: -; j_gene: TRBJ2-7; CDR3aa: CASTVQGAYEQYF; CDR3nt: TGTGCCAGCACCGTACAGGGAGCCTACGAGCAGTACTTC
d_gene: -; v_gene: TRBV5-1; abundance: once; j_gene: TRBJ2-5; CDR3aa: CASSLGGGPPETQYF; CDR3nt: TGCGCCAGCAGCTTGGGCGGCGGTCCCCCCGAGACCCAGTACTTC